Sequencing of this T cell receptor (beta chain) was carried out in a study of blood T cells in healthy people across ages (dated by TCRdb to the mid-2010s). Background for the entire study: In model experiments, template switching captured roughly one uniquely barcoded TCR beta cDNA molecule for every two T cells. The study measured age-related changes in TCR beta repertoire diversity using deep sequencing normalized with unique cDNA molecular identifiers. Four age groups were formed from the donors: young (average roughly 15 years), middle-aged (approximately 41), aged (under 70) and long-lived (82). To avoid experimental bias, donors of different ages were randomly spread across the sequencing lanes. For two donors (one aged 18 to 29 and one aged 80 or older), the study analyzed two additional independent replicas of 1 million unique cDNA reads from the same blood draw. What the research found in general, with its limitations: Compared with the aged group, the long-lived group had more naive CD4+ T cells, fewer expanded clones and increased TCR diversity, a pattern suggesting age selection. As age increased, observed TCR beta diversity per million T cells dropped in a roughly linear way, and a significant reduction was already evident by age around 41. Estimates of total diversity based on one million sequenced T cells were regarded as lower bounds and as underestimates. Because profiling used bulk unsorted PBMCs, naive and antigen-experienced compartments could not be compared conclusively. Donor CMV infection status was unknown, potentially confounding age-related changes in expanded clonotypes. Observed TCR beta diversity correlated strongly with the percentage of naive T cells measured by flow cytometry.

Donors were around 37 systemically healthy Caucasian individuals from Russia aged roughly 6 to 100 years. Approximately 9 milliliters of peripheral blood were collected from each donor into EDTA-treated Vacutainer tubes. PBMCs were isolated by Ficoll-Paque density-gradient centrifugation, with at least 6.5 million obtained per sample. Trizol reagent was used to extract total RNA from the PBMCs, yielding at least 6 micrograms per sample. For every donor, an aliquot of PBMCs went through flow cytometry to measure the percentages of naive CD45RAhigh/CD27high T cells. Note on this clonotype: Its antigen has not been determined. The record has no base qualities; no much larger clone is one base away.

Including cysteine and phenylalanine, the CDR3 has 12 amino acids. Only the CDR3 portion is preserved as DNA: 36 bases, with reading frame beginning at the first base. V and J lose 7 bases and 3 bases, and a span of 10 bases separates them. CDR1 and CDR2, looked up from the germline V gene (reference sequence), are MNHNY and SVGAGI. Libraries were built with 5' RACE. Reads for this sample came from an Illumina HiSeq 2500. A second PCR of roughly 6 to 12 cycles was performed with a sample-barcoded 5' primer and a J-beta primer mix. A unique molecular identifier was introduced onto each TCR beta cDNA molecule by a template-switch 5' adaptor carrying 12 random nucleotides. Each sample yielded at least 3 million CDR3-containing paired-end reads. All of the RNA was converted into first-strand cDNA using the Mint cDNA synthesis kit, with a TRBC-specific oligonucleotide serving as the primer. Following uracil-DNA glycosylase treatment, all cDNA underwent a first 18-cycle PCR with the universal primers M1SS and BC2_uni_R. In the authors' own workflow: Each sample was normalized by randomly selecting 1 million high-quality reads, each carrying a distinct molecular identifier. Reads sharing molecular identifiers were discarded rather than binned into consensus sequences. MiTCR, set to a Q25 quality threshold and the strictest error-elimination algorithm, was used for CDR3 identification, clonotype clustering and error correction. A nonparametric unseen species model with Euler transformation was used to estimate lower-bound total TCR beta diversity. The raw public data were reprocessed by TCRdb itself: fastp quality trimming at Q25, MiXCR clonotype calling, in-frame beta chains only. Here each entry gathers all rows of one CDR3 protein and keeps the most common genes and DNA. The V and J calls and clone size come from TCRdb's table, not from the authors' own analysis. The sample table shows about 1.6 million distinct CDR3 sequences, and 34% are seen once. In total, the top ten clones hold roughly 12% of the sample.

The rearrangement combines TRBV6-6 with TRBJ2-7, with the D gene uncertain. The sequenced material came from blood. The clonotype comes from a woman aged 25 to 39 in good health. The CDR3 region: CASMSQLYEQYF. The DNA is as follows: TGTGCCAGCATGTCACAGCTCTACGAGCAGTACTTC.